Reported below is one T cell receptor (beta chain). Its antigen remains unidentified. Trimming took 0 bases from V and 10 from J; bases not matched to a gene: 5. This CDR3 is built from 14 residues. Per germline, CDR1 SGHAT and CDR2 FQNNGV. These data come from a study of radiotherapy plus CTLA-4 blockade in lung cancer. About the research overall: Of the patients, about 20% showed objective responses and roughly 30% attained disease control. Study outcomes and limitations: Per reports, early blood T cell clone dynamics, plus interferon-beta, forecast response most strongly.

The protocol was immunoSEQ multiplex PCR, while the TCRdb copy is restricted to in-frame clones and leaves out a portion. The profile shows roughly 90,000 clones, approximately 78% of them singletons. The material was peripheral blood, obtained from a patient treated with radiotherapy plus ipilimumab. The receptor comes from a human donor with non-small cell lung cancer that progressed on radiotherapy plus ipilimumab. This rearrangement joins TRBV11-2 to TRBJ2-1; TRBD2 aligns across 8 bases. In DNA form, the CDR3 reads TGTGCCAGCAGCTTAGATCTAGCGGGCTGGGAGCAGTTCTTC. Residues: CASSLDLAGWEQFF. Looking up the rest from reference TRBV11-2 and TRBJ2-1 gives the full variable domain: EAGVAQSPRYKIIEKRQSVAFWCNPISGHATLYWYQQILGQGPKLLIQFQNNGVVDDSQLPKDRFSAERLKGVDSTLKIQPAKLEDSAVYLCASSLDLAGWEQFFGPGTRLTVL.